A single TCR beta chain is shown here with its context. What it recognizes is unknown. Trimming took off 10 bases at V and 5 bases at J, with 16 bases between the two ends. This CDR3 comprises 13 residues. Per germline, CDR1 SNHLY and CDR2 FYNNEI. This sample was taken from a study of cytomegalovirus exposure and HLA in healthy donors. Study overall: The roughly 110 validation repertoires used the same platform as the roughly 700 first-cohort repertoires (as reported by a later analysis).

Study-level results: Specificity for CMV antigens was confirmed in vitro for a few of the CMV-associated chains.

The donors were in the roughly 120-subject validation cohort, distinct from the 666-subject first cohort. TCRdb keeps only in-frame clones here, not all; method: immunoSEQ multiplex PCR. Here the sample spans some 260,000 clones, over 75% being singletons. This chain joins TRBV2 and TRBJ2-3, with D perhaps matching TRBD1 (7 bases). The clonotype comes from a man aged 18 to 30 in good health and CMV-seropositive. The source material was PBMCs. CDR3 amino acids: CATQGQGGDTQYF. CDR3 bases: TGTGCCACTCAGGGGCAGGGGGGAGATACGCAGTATTTT.